The clone carrying this T cell receptor (beta chain) has a single count. The entry originates in a study of blood T cell repertoires in COVID-19. The overall study: COVID-19 samples from acute and convalescent phases originated in the United States, Italy and Spain. Sources were T cells, B-cell-depleted T cells, or PBMCs; the material itself was cDNA or gDNA.

How the authors handled the data: Estimation of nucleated cell counts was performed using reference gene primer amplification. Clones were sequenced by immunoSEQ multiplex PCR, and TCRdb holds only the in-frame ones, with some missing. The DNA was the basis for D and trimming; V, J and clone size are from that table. The sample shows some 200,000 clones, approximately 84% of them seen only once. Germline lookup yields CDR1 SQVTM and CDR2 ANQGSEA. The length of the CDR3 is 14 residues. V shed 6 bases and J shed 5 bases, with 17 bases lying between them. This sequence was found in a man aged 50 or older with acute or convalescent COVID-19. This rearrangement joins TRBV29-1 to TRBJ1-5; D may be TRBD1 (6 bases). The sequenced sample was peripheral blood. As DNA, the CDR3 is TGCAGCGTGGCGGCCCAGGGGAAGCATCAGCCCCAGCATTTT. Protein sequence: CSVAAQGKHQPQHF.